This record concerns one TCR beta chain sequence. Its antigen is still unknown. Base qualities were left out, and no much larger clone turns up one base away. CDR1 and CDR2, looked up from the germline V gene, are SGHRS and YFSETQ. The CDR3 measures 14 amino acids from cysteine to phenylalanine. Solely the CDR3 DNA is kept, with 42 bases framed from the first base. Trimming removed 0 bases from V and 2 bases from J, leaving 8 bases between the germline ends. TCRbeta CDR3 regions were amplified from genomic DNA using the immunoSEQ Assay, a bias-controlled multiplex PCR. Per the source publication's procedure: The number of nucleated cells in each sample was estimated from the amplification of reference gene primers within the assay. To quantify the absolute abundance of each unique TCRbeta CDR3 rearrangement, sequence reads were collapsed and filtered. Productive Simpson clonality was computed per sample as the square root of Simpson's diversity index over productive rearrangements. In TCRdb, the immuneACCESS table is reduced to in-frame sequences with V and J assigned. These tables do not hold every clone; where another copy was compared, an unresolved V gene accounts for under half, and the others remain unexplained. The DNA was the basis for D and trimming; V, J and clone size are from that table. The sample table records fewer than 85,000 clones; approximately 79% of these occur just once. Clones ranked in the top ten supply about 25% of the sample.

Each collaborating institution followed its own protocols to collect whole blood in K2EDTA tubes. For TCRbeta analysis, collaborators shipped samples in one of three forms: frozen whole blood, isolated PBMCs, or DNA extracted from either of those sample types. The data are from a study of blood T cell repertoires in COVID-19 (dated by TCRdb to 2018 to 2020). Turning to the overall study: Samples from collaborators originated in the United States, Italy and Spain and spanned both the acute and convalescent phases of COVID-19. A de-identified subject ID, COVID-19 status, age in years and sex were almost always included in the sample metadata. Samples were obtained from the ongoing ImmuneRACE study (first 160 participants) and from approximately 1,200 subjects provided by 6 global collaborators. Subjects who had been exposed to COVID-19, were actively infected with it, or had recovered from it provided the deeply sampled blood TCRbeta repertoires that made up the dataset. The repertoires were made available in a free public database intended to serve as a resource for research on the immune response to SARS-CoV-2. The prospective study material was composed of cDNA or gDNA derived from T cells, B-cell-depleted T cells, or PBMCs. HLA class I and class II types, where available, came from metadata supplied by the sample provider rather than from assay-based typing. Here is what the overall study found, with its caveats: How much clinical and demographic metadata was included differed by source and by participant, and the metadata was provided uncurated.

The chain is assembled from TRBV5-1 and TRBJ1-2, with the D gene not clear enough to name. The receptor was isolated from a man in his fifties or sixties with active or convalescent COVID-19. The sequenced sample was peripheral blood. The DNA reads TGCGCCAGCAGCTTGGAGGGAGGGAACTATGGCTACACCTTC. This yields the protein CASSLEGGNYGYTF.